The 25 T cell receptor beta chains listed next were all sequenced from one sample in a study of blood T cell repertoires in COVID-19. Using immunoSEQ multiplex PCR, the repertoire was profiled, and TCRdb retains in-frame clones only, with some absent. Counted here are tens of thousands of clones, roughly 88% occurring once; the ten biggest clones make up more than 8%. Sequences were obtained from peripheral blood. These receptors were taken from a man aged 30 to 45 with acute or convalescent COVID-19.

This clone was seen once. The chain carries TRBV5-4 and TRBJ2-6; 10 bases fit TRBD1. Germline CDR1 is SGHNT and CDR2 is YYREEE (reference sequence). V shed 4 bases, J shed 4 bases, and the junction held 8 bases outside the gene matches. CDR3 length equals 17 residues. As DNA, the CDR3 is TGTGCCAGCAGCGCTCGACAGGGGGCTTCAGGGGCCAACGTCCTGACTTTC. Amino acid sequence: CASSARQGASGANVLTF.

J is TRBJ1-1 and V is TRBV7-3; possible D gene TRBD1, 5 bases. The CDR3 contains 14 residues. Trimming cost V 5 bases and J 0 bases, with 10 bases left between them. CDR1 and CDR2 from the germline V gene are SGHTA and FQGTGA. CDR3 DNA: TGTGCCAGCAGCGTTGGGGCCATGAACACTGAAGCTTTCTTT. It specifies CASSVGAMNTEAFF.

As regards this clone: At one boundary the junction diverges from the germline segment, which might be a read error. This sequence joins TRBV28 and TRBJ1-1, with D perhaps matching TRBD1 (6 bases). The CDR3 runs 15 residues. Germline CDR1 MDHEN, CDR2 SYDVKM. The CDR3 here is CTSSLGQYMNTEAFF. The CDR3 DNA reads TGTACCAGCAGCCTAGGACAGTACATGAACACTGAAGCTTTCTTT.

This chain uses TRBV6-6 with TRBJ2-7, with 10 bases matching TRBD2. Trimming at V came to 5 bases and at J to 6 bases, leaving 16 bases not matched to a gene. This CDR3 has 17 amino acids. Germline lookup yields CDR1 MNHNY and CDR2 SVGAGI (reference sequence). CDR3: CASSHLGLLGLAFEQYF. The CDR3 nucleotides are TGTGCCAGCAGTCACCTCGGATTGTTGGGACTAGCGTTCGAGCAGTACTTC.

This chain joins TRBV7-2 and TRBJ2-1; 9 bases are shared with TRBD1. Trimming at V came to 6 bases and at J to 5 bases, leaving 11 bases not matched to a gene. Germline V gene sequence: CDR1 SGHTA, CDR2 FQGNSA. The CDR3 is 16 residues long. The CDR3 nucleotides read TGTGCCAGCAGTACACAGGGGGCGTTGGGTCACAATGAGCAGTTCTTC. Translating it yields CASSTQGALGHNEQFF.

The chain uses TRBV24-1 and TRBJ2-7; TRBD1 is a possible D gene (6 bases). CDR3 size: 13 residues. Per the germline V gene, CDR1 is KGHDR and CDR2 is SFDVKD. V dropped 12 bases and J dropped 3 bases, with 17 bases sitting between them. The CDR3 reads CASSQGNDYEQYF. For the CDR3, the DNA is TGTGCCTCCTCGCAGGGGAACGACTACGAGCAGTACTTC.

This chain links TRBV29-1 with TRBJ1-2; D is uncertain. Trimming removed 1 base from V and 8 bases from J, with 8 bases in between. The germline gives CDR1 SQVTM, CDR2 ANQGSEA. This CDR3 is 11 amino acids long. The CDR3 coding sequence is TGCAGCGTTGAAGGGACGGGGGGCTACACCTTC. Residues: CSVEGTGGYTF. The full variable domain, its missing parts supplied by reference TRBV29-1 and TRBJ1-2, is SAVISQKPSRDICQRGTSLTIQCQVDSQVTMMFWYRQQPGQSLTLIATANQGSEATYESGFVIDKFPISRPNLTFSTLTVSNMSPEDSSIYLCSVEGTGGYTFGSGTRLTVV.

This clone was counted a single time. The CDR3 coding sequence is TGCGCCAGCAGTGCTGTCAGGGTCGACGAGCAGTACTTC. Translation gives CASSAVRVDEQYF. The chain is built from TRBV10-1 and TRBJ2-7; D perhaps matches TRBD1 (5 bases). The V and J ends lost 4 bases and 5 bases respectively, with 12 bases between them. The germline V gene encodes CDR1 WNHNN and CDR2 SYGVQD (reference sequence). The CDR3 is 13 amino acids.

This clone was seen a few times. The V call is TRBV19, the J call TRBJ2-1; 9 bases map to TRBD1. CDR3 length equals 14 residues. Trimming at V came to 6 bases and at J to 7 bases, leaving 7 bases not matched to a gene. The V gene's germline CDR1 is LNHDA and CDR2 SQIVND (reference sequence). The CDR3 sequence is CASRGTGTTNEQFF. The DNA of the CDR3 is TGTGCCAGTAGGGGGACAGGGACTACGAATGAGCAGTTCTTC.

The chain joins TRBV6-5 to TRBJ1-2, with a possible D match to TRBD1 (6 bases). This CDR3 has 15 residues. Germline V gene data show CDR1 as MNHEY and CDR2 as SVGAGI. The V end lost 8 bases, the J end lost 0 bases, and 16 bases lay between the germline ends. CDR3 loop: CASAPVDRTNYGYTF. In DNA, the CDR3 is TGTGCCAGCGCACCAGTGGACAGAACTAACTATGGCTACACCTTC.

The chain couples TRBV27 to TRBJ1-6; possibly TRBD1 for D (5 bases). This CDR3 has 15 amino acids. From germline, CDR1 is MNHEY and CDR2 SMNVEV (reference sequence). V lost 8 bases and J lost 7, with 18 bases in between. The DNA for the CDR3 is TGTGCCAGCCGCCTAAAGGGCACAGGCAATTCACCCCTCCACTTT. It is translated as CASRLKGTGNSPLHF.

This chain links TRBV27 with TRBJ2-7, with no clear D. V gave up 1 base and J gave up 0 bases, with 7 bases separating them. CDR3 size: 14 residues. Germline CDR1 reads MNHEY; CDR2 reads SMNVEV (reference sequence). This CDR3 reads CASSLFWSSYEQYF. The CDR3 nucleotides are TGTGCCAGCAGTTTATTCTGGAGCTCCTACGAGCAGTACTTC.

This clone has only one observation. V usage is TRBV10-3 and J usage is TRBJ1-1; D remains ambiguous. Germline CDR1 and CDR2: ENHRY and SYGVKD. Trimming cost V 8 bases and J 1 base, with 5 bases left between them. The CDR3 consists of 11 residues. The CDR3 protein is CAIGRNTEAFF. The DNA for the CDR3 is TGTGCCATCGGCAGGAACACTGAAGCTTTCTTT.

The chain has TRBV4-1 and TRBJ1-2, with a possible D match to TRBD1 (5 bases). Germline CDR1 MGHRA, CDR2 YSYEKL. This CDR3 is built from 15 residues. Trimming left V 5 bases short and J 0 bases short, with 13 bases between. Here the CDR3 DNA reads TGCGCCAGCAGCTTCCAGGGTTCAGCTAACTATGGCTACACCTTC. Its translation: CASSFQGSANYGYTF.

The chain uses TRBV29-1 and TRBJ2-2; possible D gene TRBD1, 7 bases. CDR1 SQVTM and CDR2 ANQGSEA come from the germline V gene. V dropped 4 bases and J dropped 6 bases, with 15 bases sitting between them. CDR3 size: 14 residues. The CDR3 loop is CSVGGRGVPGELFF. In nucleotides, the CDR3 is TGCAGCGTTGGCGGCAGGGGGGTCCCCGGGGAGCTGTTTTTT.

The chain couples TRBV5-1 to TRBJ2-5; a possible D gene is TRBD2 (6 bases). Germline-derived CDR1 and CDR2 are SGHRS and YFSETQ. Trimming took 1 base from V and 5 from J, leaving 9 bases between them. This CDR3 comprises 13 residues. CDR3 loop: CASSLRGGETQYF. CDR3 bases: TGCGCCAGCAGCTTGCGAGGAGGGGAGACCCAGTACTTC.

The J gene is TRBJ2-5, the V gene TRBV11-2; 8 bases match TRBD1. Per germline, CDR1 SGHAT and CDR2 FQNNGV. Trimming removed 4 bases from V and 5 bases from J; junction bases left unmatched: 6. This CDR3 is 14 amino acids long. CDR3 protein: CASSYAGGSETQYF. CDR3 nucleotide sequence: TGTGCCAGCAGCTACGCAGGGGGCTCGGAGACCCAGTACTTC.

The CDR3 DNA reads as TGTGCCAGCAGTCCCAGTACTAGCAGCTACACCGGGGAGCTGTTTTTT. This translates into CASSPSTSSYTGELFF. The chain has TRBV28 and TRBJ2-2, with D possibly TRBD2 on 6 matching bases. Germline CDR1 and CDR2: MDHEN and SYDVKM. The germline V and J ends were trimmed by 5 bases and 3 bases, with 16 bases remaining between them. The CDR3 is 16 amino acids.

The V call is TRBV29-1, the J call TRBJ1-3; D is ambiguous. CDR1 is SQVTM and CDR2 is ANQGSEA in the germline V gene. This CDR3 contains 15 residues. The V and J ends lost 1 base and 4 bases respectively, with 14 bases between them. The CDR3 loop reads CSVEARSVPGNTIYF. The CDR3, as DNA: TGCAGCGTTGAAGCGCGGTCGGTTCCCGGAAACACCATATATTTT.

This CDR3 is CASSSGTANTGELFF. CDR3 nucleotide sequence: TGTGCCAGTAGTTCCGGGACAGCGAACACCGGGGAGCTGTTTTTT. V gene TRBV19 combines with J gene TRBJ2-2; TRBD1 aligns across 7 bases. CDR1 is LNHDA, CDR2 SQIVND, per germline (reference sequence). This CDR3 has 15 amino acids. With 5 bases clipped from V and 0 bases from J, the junction kept 3 bases outside the gene matches.

J is TRBJ2-1 and V is TRBV6-5; D is possibly TRBD1 (6 bases). V lost 7 bases, J lost 0 bases, and 10 bases lay in between. Germline values: CDR1 MNHEY, CDR2 SVGAGI. This CDR3 is built from 14 residues. The CDR3 is CASTDRSSYNEQFF. The CDR3 DNA sequence: TGTGCCAGCACCGACAGGAGCTCCTACAATGAGCAGTTCTTC.

This rearrangement joins TRBV30 to TRBJ2-1; 9 bases are a match to TRBD2. The CDR3 consists of 17 residues. Trimming removed 2 bases from V and 7 bases from J; junction bases left unmatched: 15. Germline V gene sequence: CDR1 GTSNPN, CDR2 SVGIG (reference sequence). Written as DNA, the CDR3 is TGTGCCTGGAGTCTGAGGGGGTTAGCGGGAGTCACTAATGAGCAGTTCTTC. Translating it yields CAWSLRGLAGVTNEQFF.

The chain has TRBV3-1 (or the pseudogene TRBV3-2) and TRBJ1-1, with 7 bases aligning to TRBD1. Germline V gene data show CDR1 as LGHDT and CDR2 as YNNKEL (reference sequence). The CDR3 has 13 residues. J gave up 10 bases and V 1 base, and 6 bases lay outside the gene matches. CDR3 nucleotide sequence: TGTGCCAGCAGCCAAGGACAGGGCGTGTTAGCTTTCTTT. Residues: CASSQGQGVLAFF.

The chain combines TRBV27 with TRBJ2-1; the D gene is possibly TRBD1 (5 bases). With 5 bases removed from V and 2 bases from J, the gap between germline ends came to 7 bases. This CDR3 is built from 13 residues. Germline loops: CDR1 MNHEY, CDR2 SMNVEV (reference sequence). The CDR3 DNA reads as TGTGCCAGCAGTAGGGGAACCTACAATGAGCAGTTCTTC. This encodes CASSRGTYNEQFF.

The chain carries TRBV5-4 and TRBJ2-3; 10 bases line up with TRBD2. Germline lookup yields CDR1 SGHNT and CDR2 YYREEE (reference sequence). V lost 3 bases and J lost 3; bases outside the gene matches: 7. The length of the CDR3 is 16 residues. The CDR3 protein is CASSSLAGEGTDTQYF. The CDR3 coding sequence is TGTGCCAGCAGCTCCCTAGCGGGAGAGGGGACAGATACGCAGTATTTT.